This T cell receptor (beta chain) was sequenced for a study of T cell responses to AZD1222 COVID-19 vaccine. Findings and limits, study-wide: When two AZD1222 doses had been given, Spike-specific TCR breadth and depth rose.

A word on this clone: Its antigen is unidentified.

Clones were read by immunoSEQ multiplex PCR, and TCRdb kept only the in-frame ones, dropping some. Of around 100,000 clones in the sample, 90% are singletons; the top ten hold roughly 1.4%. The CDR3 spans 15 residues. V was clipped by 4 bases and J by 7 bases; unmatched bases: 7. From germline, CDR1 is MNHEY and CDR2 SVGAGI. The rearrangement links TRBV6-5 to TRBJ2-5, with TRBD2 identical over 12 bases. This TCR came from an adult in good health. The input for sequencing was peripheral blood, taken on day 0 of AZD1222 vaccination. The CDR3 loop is CASSLLAGGSWTQYF. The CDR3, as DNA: TGTGCCAGCAGTTTACTAGCGGGGGGATCTTGGACCCAGTACTTC.